One sample yielded the 31 T cell receptor beta chains listed below, sequenced in a study of cytomegalovirus exposure and HLA in healthy donors. Sequencing used immunoSEQ multiplex PCR; TCRdb keeps in-frame clones, though not all of them. The sample holds 180,000 or so clones; more than 75% are singletons and the top ten take roughly 6.6%. Input material: PBMCs. Receptors originate from a man aged 25 to 40 in good health and CMV-seropositive.

The chain recombines TRBV14 with TRBJ2-3; the D is unclear. CDR3 length: 13 amino acids. Trimming stripped 1 base from V and 2 bases from J, with 4 bases between. Germline loops: CDR1 SGHDN, CDR2 FVKESK. The CDR3, as DNA: TGTGCCAGCAGCCAAGGCACCACAGATACGCAGTATTTT. This translates into CASSQGTTDTQYF.

The chain couples TRBV30 to TRBJ1-2; D may be TRBD1 (5 bases). The CDR3 loop spans 12 amino acids. Trimming took off 0 bases at V and 8 bases at J, with 10 bases between the two ends. Germline V CDR1 and CDR2: GTSNPN, SVGIG (reference sequence). DNA of the CDR3: TGTGCCTGGAGTGTAGGGGCAGGCGGCTACACCTTC. This encodes CAWSVGAGGYTF.

The chain links TRBV7-4 to TRBJ2-7; TRBD2 agrees at 9 bases. Trimming at V came to 7 bases and at J to 3 bases, leaving 13 bases not matched to a gene. The CDR3 is 16 amino acids. Germline V gene data show CDR1 as SGHVT and CDR2 as SQSDAQ. This chain's CDR3 is CASNKGAGGRVYEQYF. CDR3 coding DNA: TGTGCCAGCAATAAGGGGGCTGGCGGGAGGGTCTACGAGCAGTACTTC.

The chain links TRBV6-6 to TRBJ1-1, with 7 bases aligning to TRBD1. J was trimmed by 0 bases and V by 5 bases; bases with no gene match: 6. The CDR3 spans 15 residues. Germline-derived CDR1 and CDR2 are MNHNY and SVGAGI (reference sequence). The CDR3 is CASSHRQGLNTEAFF. The CDR3 DNA follows: TGTGCCAGCAGTCACAGACAGGGCCTGAACACTGAAGCTTTCTTT.

J is TRBJ2-7 and V is TRBV5-6; a possible D gene is TRBD2 (5 bases). The CDR3 has 15 amino acids. Trimming took off 3 bases at V and 0 bases at J, with 13 bases between the two ends. Germline loops: CDR1 SGHDT, CDR2 YYEEEE. The CDR3 sequence: CASSSLDSSSYEQYF. The CDR3 DNA is TGTGCCAGCAGCTCACTAGACTCATCCTCCTACGAGCAGTACTTC.

With respect to this clone: This sample includes further DNA sequences coding for the same CDR3. The CDR3 nucleotides read TGCGCCAGCAGCTTGGGAACTAGCGGCAATGAGCAGTTCTTC. This sequence encodes CASSLGTSGNEQFF. The chain employs TRBV5-1 and TRBJ2-1; 8 nucleotides line up with TRBD2. This CDR3 is 14 amino acids long. The germline gives CDR1 SGHRS, CDR2 YFSETQ. The ends lost 0 bases at V and 6 bases at J; junction bases unmatched: 2.

This clone was observed once. The DNA for the CDR3 is TGTGCCAGCACTGACAGGCAGGGCCCAGATACGCAGTATTTT. This sequence encodes CASTDRQGPDTQYF. J is TRBJ2-3 and V is TRBV2; tentatively, D is TRBD1 (6 bases). This CDR3 is built from 14 residues. Germline V gene data show CDR1 as SNHLY and CDR2 as FYNNEI. The V end was cut by 7 bases, the J end by 4 bases, with 15 bases between. The complete variable domain, with remaining parts taken from reference TRBV2 and TRBJ2-3, reads EPEVTQTPSHQVTQMGQEVILRCVPISNHLYFYWYRQILGQKVEFLVSFYNNEISEKSEIFDDQFSVERPDGSNFTLKIRSTKLEDSAMYFCASTDRQGPDTQYFGPGTRLTVL.

The chain uses TRBV28 and TRBJ2-1; 10 bases fit TRBD2. This CDR3 is built from 14 residues. Trimming took 6 bases from V and 7 from J; bases not matched to a gene: 6. Germline loops: CDR1 MDHEN, CDR2 SYDVKM. CDR3 protein: CASSLGLAENEQFF. CDR3 nucleotide sequence: TGTGCCAGCAGCCTCGGACTAGCGGAAAATGAGCAGTTCTTC.

The chain links TRBV7-6 to TRBJ2-1; D is possibly TRBD2 (6 bases). With 3 bases removed from V and 4 bases from J, the gap between germline ends came to 7 bases. The CDR3 contains 13 residues. The germline V gene encodes CDR1 SGHVS and CDR2 FNYEAQ. The DNA of the CDR3 is TGTGCCAGCAGCTTGCGGGGATACAATGAGCAGTTCTTC. Amino acid sequence: CASSLRGYNEQFF.

In the case of this clone: One end of the junction varies from germline; a read error may be responsible. V gene TRBV7-7 combines with J gene TRBJ2-1; 10 bases map to TRBD2. Germline V gene lookup returns CDR1 SSHAT and CDR2 FNYEAQ (reference sequence). The CDR3 runs to 15 residues. The CDR3 region has the DNA TGTGCTAGCAGCTTGGGGCTAGCGGGAGTAAATGAGCAGTTCTTC. Protein: CASSLGLAGVNEQFF.

The chain carries TRBV7-9 and TRBJ2-7, with a tentative D call TRBD1 (5 bases). The CDR3 runs to 13 residues. The germline gives CDR1 SEHNR, CDR2 FQNEAQ (reference sequence). V gave up 5 bases and J gave up 1 base, with 9 bases separating them. DNA of the CDR3: TGTGCCAGCAGCGTACAGGAGTCCTACGAGCAGTACTTC. Protein product: CASSVQESYEQYF.

This chain links TRBV10-3 with TRBJ2-3; no clear D gene. The CDR3 is 12 amino acids. From germline, CDR1 is ENHRY and CDR2 SYGVKD. V was cut by 0 bases and J by 4 bases, with 2 bases left in between. This CDR3 is CAISESPDTQYF. The CDR3 bases are TGTGCCATCAGTGAGTCCCCAGATACGCAGTATTTT.

V gene TRBV15 combines with J gene TRBJ2-7; TRBD1 matches 10 bases. The V and J ends lost 1 base and 4 bases, in that order; junction bases with no gene match: 4. The CDR3 covers 15 residues. Germline V CDR1 and CDR2: LNHNV, YYDKDF (reference sequence). As DNA, the CDR3 is TGTGCCACCAGCAGAGCCGGGACAGGGGCTTACGAGCAGTACTTC. It encodes CATSRAGTGAYEQYF.

This sequence joins TRBV11-3 and TRBJ2-1; the match to TRBD2 covers 8 bases. From germline, CDR1 is SGHNT and CDR2 YENEEA. Trimming removed 1 base from V and 5 bases from J; junction bases left unmatched: 4. The CDR3 totals 15 residues. The CDR3 sequence: CASSLVSGVNNEQFF. CDR3 DNA: TGTGCCAGCAGCTTAGTTAGCGGGGTGAACAATGAGCAGTTCTTC.

This chain links TRBV11-2 with TRBJ1-1; D is unresolved. The CDR3 spans 13 residues. The V end was cut by 7 bases, the J end by 3 bases, with 12 bases between. In germline, CDR1 is SGHAT, CDR2 FQNNGV. CDR3 region: CASTLSQDTEAFF. CDR3 nucleotide sequence: TGTGCCAGCACCCTAAGTCAGGACACTGAAGCTTTCTTT.

The chain carries TRBV7-2 and TRBJ1-1; D perhaps matches TRBD1 (6 bases). With 3 bases removed from V and 5 bases from J, the gap between germline ends came to 13 bases. This CDR3 region has 14 residues. Germline V gene sequence: CDR1 SGHTA, CDR2 FQGNSA. CDR3 region: CASSFAQGRTEAFF. Here the CDR3 DNA reads TGTGCCAGCAGCTTTGCCCAGGGGAGGACTGAAGCTTTCTTT.

The V call is TRBV10-1, the J call TRBJ1-3; D unresolved. The CDR3 loop spans 13 amino acids. CDR1 is WNHNN, CDR2 SYGVQD, per germline (reference sequence). Trimming took off 8 bases at V and 2 bases at J, with 10 bases between the two ends. CDR3 sequence reads: CASRVHTGNTIYF. The CDR3 DNA reads as TGCGCCAGCCGGGTCCATACTGGAAACACCATATATTTT.

This clone was seen a few times. The V gene is TRBV5-6, the J gene TRBJ1-2; D not resolved. The V and J ends lost 3 bases and 8 bases respectively, with 14 bases between them. The CDR3 spans 13 residues. Germline V gene lookup returns CDR1 SGHDT and CDR2 YYEEEE. The CDR3 DNA reads as TGTGCCAGCAGCTCCCCTGACCGTTCGGGCTACACCTTC. Translation: CASSSPDRSGYTF.

The chain combines TRBV5-6 with TRBJ2-2; D is perhaps TRBD1 or TRBD2 (5 bases each). Germline V gene data show CDR1 as SGHDT and CDR2 as YYEEEE. The CDR3 covers 16 residues. Trimming cost V 4 bases and J 1 base, with 14 bases left between them. The CDR3 coding sequence is TGTGCCAGCAGCGGGAGTGGGGGAAGGAACACCGGGGAGCTGTTTTTT. This translates into CASSGSGGRNTGELFF.

V gene TRBV6-5 combines with J gene TRBJ1-5, with TRBD1 as a possible D gene (6 bases). V was trimmed by 6 bases and J by 1 base, leaving 13 bases between them. The CDR3 is 15 residues long. The germline gives CDR1 MNHEY, CDR2 SVGAGI. The CDR3, as DNA: TGTGCCAGCAGACCCACAGGGTACAGCAATCAGCCCCAGCATTTT. This gives the protein CASRPTGYSNQPQHF.

This clone showed up just a few times. The V gene is TRBV28, the J gene TRBJ1-2; maybe TRBD1 (5 bases). Looked up from germline, CDR1 is MDHEN and CDR2 is SYDVKM. Trimming took off 6 bases at V and 7 bases at J, with 15 bases between the two ends. CDR3 length equals 13 residues. The CDR3 DNA follows: TGTGCCAGCAGGACAGACTCCGTTCGTGGCTACACCTTC. Translated, it gives CASRTDSVRGYTF.

In this sample, this clone turned up a few times. This chain uses TRBV6-1 with TRBJ1-6; 10 nucleotides align to TRBD1. Germline trimming cut 6 bases from V and 10 bases from J; bases unmatched to any gene: 6. The CDR3 runs 14 residues. Per the germline V gene, CDR1 is MNHNS and CDR2 is SASEGT. CDR3 loop: CASRGRDRGSPLHF. CDR3 DNA: TGTGCCAGCAGGGGCCGGGACAGGGGATCACCCCTCCACTTT.

The gene calls are TRBV4-3 and TRBJ2-5; D ambiguous. This CDR3 spans 13 amino acids. V was shortened by 2 bases and J by 4 bases, with 8 bases between the two germline ends. Germline CDR1 and CDR2: LGHNA and YSLEER. The CDR3 DNA follows: TGCGCCAGCAGCCAACAAACAGCAGAGACCCAGTACTTC. Its protein is CASSQQTAETQYF.

This chain uses TRBV19 with TRBJ2-7; the D gene could be TRBD1 or TRBD2 (5 bases each). Germline V CDR1 and CDR2: LNHDA, SQIVND (reference sequence). CDR3 length: 14 residues. V lost 6 bases, J lost 7 bases, and 19 bases lay in between. The CDR3 nucleotides are TGTGCCAGTAGCAAGACGGGGACCCCTGGAGAGCAGTACTTC. The encoded protein is CASSKTGTPGEQYF.

This chain links TRBV10-3 with TRBJ1-1, with 8 bases matching TRBD1. The V gene's germline CDR1 is ENHRY and CDR2 SYGVKD. V dropped 4 bases and J dropped 2; count of bases not matched to a gene: 3. The CDR3 length is 14 residues. CDR3 loop: CAISAGQANTEAFF. Here the CDR3 DNA reads TGTGCCATCAGTGCGGGACAGGCCAACACTGAAGCTTTCTTT.

The gene calls are TRBV6-6 and TRBJ2-1; 10 nucleotides line up with TRBD1. The CDR3 consists of 16 residues. With 7 bases clipped from V and 7 bases from J, the junction kept 13 bases outside the gene matches. Germline V gene lookup returns CDR1 MNHNY and CDR2 SVGAGI (reference sequence). In nucleotides, the CDR3 is TGTGCCAGCACCTCCGGCCCGGACAGGGGGGGTAATGAGCAGTTCTTC. Amino acids: CASTSGPDRGGNEQFF.

V and J are TRBV18 and TRBJ2-2; D unclear. The CDR3 length is 12 residues. Per germline, CDR1 KGHSH and CDR2 LQKENI. Trimming left V 3 bases short and J 5 bases short, with 4 bases between. The CDR3 here is CASSPMTGELFF. CDR3 nucleotide sequence: TGTGCCAGCTCACCGATGACCGGGGAGCTGTTTTTT. Full variable domain (missing parts from reference TRBV18 and TRBJ2-2): NAGVMQNPRHLVRRRGQEARLRCSPMKGHSHVYWYRQLPEEGLKFMVYLQKENIIDESGMPKERFSAEFPKEGPSILRIQQVVRGDSAAYFCASSPMTGELFFGEGSRLTVL.

The rearrangement joins TRBV4-2 to TRBJ1-5; perhaps TRBD1 as D (6 bases). CDR3 size: 20 residues. Trimming removed 0 bases at V and 1 base at J, with 22 bases between. Germline CDR1 is LGHNA and CDR2 is YNFKEQ. The CDR3 sequence is CASSQDRGGQGRRSNQPQHF. The CDR3 DNA is TGTGCCAGCAGCCAAGATCGTGGGGGGCAGGGGCGGAGGAGCAATCAGCCCCAGCATTTT.

The chain couples TRBV7-9 to TRBJ2-3, with 7 bases identical to TRBD2. This CDR3 region has 16 residues. Germline CDR1 SEHNR, CDR2 FQNEAQ (reference sequence). V was pared by 1 base and J by 0 bases, with 4 bases of the junction left unmatched. DNA for the CDR3: TGTGCCAGCAGCTTAGATGCGGGGGTTAGCACAGATACGCAGTATTTT. Amino acid sequence: CASSLDAGVSTDTQYF.

The chain links TRBV2 to TRBJ2-1; 12 bases are a match to TRBD2. Trimming removed 2 bases from V and 8 bases from J; junction bases left unmatched: 10. This CDR3 is built from 17 residues. Per the germline V gene, CDR1 is SNHLY and CDR2 is FYNNEI. The CDR3 nucleotides read TGTGCCAGCAGTGAAATCGGGCTAGCGGGGGGGTTGGATGAGCAGTTCTTC. This gives the protein CASSEIGLAGGLDEQFF. Full variable domain (remainder filled in from reference TRBV2 and TRBJ2-1): EPEVTQTPSHQVTQMGQEVILRCVPISNHLYFYWYRQILGQKVEFLVSFYNNEISEKSEIFDDQFSVERPDGSNFTLKIRSTKLEDSAMYFCASSEIGLAGGLDEQFFGPGTRLTVL.

The table lists this clone with a few counts. The chain links TRBV27 to TRBJ1-2, with 7 bases lining up with TRBD1. Germline CDR1 MNHEY, CDR2 SMNVEV (reference sequence). Trimming at V came to 5 bases and at J to 3 bases, leaving 18 bases not matched to a gene. The CDR3 covers 18 residues. DNA of the CDR3: TGTGCCAGCAGTCGCCAAGGACAGGCCGTAGGTGCTGACTATGGCTACACCTTC. It specifies CASSRQGQAVGADYGYTF.